Below are 2 T cell receptor beta chains sequenced from a single sample in a study of OX40 agonist ivuxolimab in advanced cancers. The assay was immunoSEQ multiplex PCR, and TCRdb's table has in-frame clones only and misses some. The sample carries about 50,000 clones, 80% recorded once. The sample in question was CD4+ or CD8+ T cells sorted from blood, obtained in a trial of the OX40 agonist ivuxolimab. These receptors were collected from an adult with an advanced solid tumor such as melanoma, head and neck, liver or kidney cancer.

This chain joins TRBV5-8 and TRBJ2-5, with TRBD1 identical over 9 bases. V lost 4 bases to trimming and J lost 4 bases; unmatched junction nucleotides: 8. The CDR3 has 15 amino acids. Germline loops: CDR1 SGHTS, CDR2 YDEGEE. The chain's CDR3 is CASSPWTGEAETQYF. Written as DNA, the CDR3 is TGTGCCAGCAGCCCCTGGACAGGGGAGGCAGAGACCCAGTACTTC. The whole variable domain, filled in from reference TRBV5-8 and TRBJ2-5, reads EAGVTQSPTHLIKTRGQQATLRCSPISGHTSVYWYQQALGLGLQFLLWYDEGEERNRGNFPPRFSGRQFPNYSSELNVNALELEDSALYLCASSPWTGEAETQYFGPGTRLLVL.

CDR3 sequence: CASSPRVAGASATQYF. The CDR3 DNA is TGTGCCAGCTCACCACGGGTAGCGGGAGCGTCGGCTACGCAGTATTTT. This chain links TRBV18 with TRBJ2-3; 9 nucleotides match TRBD2. V lost 1 base, J lost 8 bases, and 10 bases stayed unmatched. Germline CDR1 reads KGHSH; CDR2 reads LQKENI. This CDR3 has 16 amino acids.